These 28 T cell receptor beta chains were all obtained from the same sample, sequenced in a study of immune evolution from preneoplasia to lung adenocarcinoma. The protocol was immunoSEQ multiplex PCR, while the TCRdb copy is restricted to in-frame clones and leaves out a portion. This sample has around 14,000 clones, with around three quarters found just once. The sequencing sample was made of FFPE minimally invasive lung adenocarcinoma tissue. These receptors came from a person aged 70 to 80 with lung adenocarcinoma.

V is TRBV18 and J is TRBJ1-2; unclear D gene. Germline CDR1 and CDR2: KGHSH and LQKENI. Trimming stripped 1 base from V and 13 bases from J, with 13 bases between. The CDR3 extends over 12 amino acids. CDR3 bases: TGTGCCAGCTCACCACAGGAGGGTATGCGCACCTTC. Translating it yields CASSPQEGMRTF. Filled out from reference TRBV18 and TRBJ1-2, the complete variable domain reads NAGVMQNPRHLVRRRGQEARLRCSPMKGHSHVYWYRQLPEEGLKFMVYLQKENIIDESGMPKERFSAEFPKEGPSILRIQQVVRGDSAAYFCASSPQEGMRTFGSGTRLTVV.

The count of this clone is one. The DNA for the CDR3 is TGTGCCAGCAGAATATCCCTGGGGCAGGGCTATGGCTACACCTTC. Amino acids: CASRISLGQGYGYTF. The rearrangement uses TRBV28 and TRBJ1-2, with D maybe TRBD1 (5 bases). Trimming pared 6 bases from V and 4 bases from J, leaving 18 bases between. The germline V gene encodes CDR1 MDHEN and CDR2 SYDVKM. The CDR3 extends over 15 amino acids.

The chain carries TRBV2 and TRBJ2-7; 12 bases map to TRBD1. The CDR3 contains 14 residues. Germline loops: CDR1 SNHLY, CDR2 FYNNEI. J lost 4 bases, V lost 7 bases, and 5 bases had no gene match. The DNA of the CDR3 is TGTGCCAGCACGGGACAGGGGGCAATTTACGAGCAGTACTTC. Translating it yields CASTGQGAIYEQYF.

This chain links TRBV2 with TRBJ1-5; D gene uncertain. Trimming took 2 bases from V and 4 from J, leaving 6 bases between them. The CDR3 extends over 13 amino acids. Germline-derived CDR1 and CDR2 are SNHLY and FYNNEI. CDR3 in DNA: TGTGCCAGCAGTGAAAATCCAAATCAGCCCCAGCATTTT. Its translation is CASSENPNQPQHF.

The rearrangement joins TRBV27 to TRBJ2-1, with no clear D. The V gene lost 4 bases and the J gene lost 10 bases, with 20 bases spanning the gap. This CDR3 has 15 residues. CDR1 is MNHEY, CDR2 SMNVEV, per germline (reference sequence). DNA for the CDR3: TGTGCCAGCAGTTCCCCGCAGGCCGAAATCGACGAGCAGTTCTTC. It is translated as CASSSPQAEIDEQFF.

A few counts support this clone. The chain has TRBV6-6 and TRBJ2-5, with 12 bases matching TRBD2. Germline-derived CDR1 and CDR2 are MNHNY and SVGAGI (reference sequence). The V and J ends lost 5 bases and 2 bases, in that order; junction bases with no gene match: 3. The CDR3 covers 15 residues. CDR3 sequence (DNA): TGTGCCAGCAGTACCGGACTAGCGGGGCAAGAGACCCAGTACTTC. This sequence encodes CASSTGLAGQETQYF.

This clone was counted only a few times. The chain combines TRBV5-1 with TRBJ2-1, with 8 bases matching TRBD2. Germline loops: CDR1 SGHRS, CDR2 YFSETQ. J was trimmed by 4 bases and V by 6 bases; bases with no gene match: 6. CDR3 length equals 14 residues. The DNA for the CDR3 is TGCGCCAGCACTACCGGGGGGGGGTACAATGAGCAGTTCTTC. Protein sequence: CASTTGGGYNEQFF.

This chain links TRBV6-1 with TRBJ2-5; tentative D call: TRBD1 (6 bases). Trimming took off 3 bases at V and 2 bases at J, with 13 bases between the two ends. Germline values: CDR1 MNHNS, CDR2 SASEGT. This CDR3 spans 15 amino acids. This chain's CDR3 is CASSEMAGAQETQYF. The CDR3 bases are TGTGCCAGCAGTGAGATGGCAGGGGCGCAAGAGACCCAGTACTTC.

The gene calls are TRBV4-1 and TRBJ2-1; possibly TRBD1 for D (7 bases). CDR3 length equals 16 residues. The V end was cut by 4 bases, the J end by 2 bases, with 15 bases between. Germline V gene lookup returns CDR1 MGHRA and CDR2 YSYEKL. CDR3 in DNA: TGCGCCAGCAGCCCCCCTCGCGGGACAGCCTACAATGAGCAGTTCTTC. The encoded protein is CASSPPRGTAYNEQFF.

V gene TRBV9 combines with J gene TRBJ1-5; the D gene is possibly TRBD1 (5 bases). In germline, CDR1 is SGDLS, CDR2 YYNGEE. Trimming left V 0 bases short and J 5 bases short, with 12 bases between. This CDR3 region has 15 residues. The CDR3 DNA sequence: TGTGCCAGCAGCGTAGCCGGACATAAAGATCAGCCCCAGCATTTT. Residues: CASSVAGHKDQPQHF.

V gene TRBV6-6 combines with J gene TRBJ1-5, with 8 bases matching TRBD1. The J segment lost 2 bases and the V segment lost 7 bases, leaving 4 bases of the junction unmatched. The CDR3 sequence is 14 residues long. CDR1 MNHNY and CDR2 SVGAGI come from the germline V gene (reference sequence). The CDR3 loop is CASNLQGGNQPQHF. The CDR3 DNA is TGTGCCAGCAACTTACAGGGGGGCAATCAGCCCCAGCATTTT.

The chain carries TRBV2 and TRBJ2-7; tentative D call: TRBD1 (5 bases). This CDR3 is built from 12 residues. The V and J ends lost 4 bases and 4 bases respectively, with 8 bases between them. The germline V gene has CDR1 SNHLY and CDR2 FYNNEI. CDR3 DNA: TGTGCCAGCAGTGGGACACCGTACGAGCAGTACTTC. It yields the protein CASSGTPYEQYF.

V and J are TRBV10-1 and TRBJ1-1, with TRBD1 identical over 8 bases. Germline assignment: CDR1 WNHNN and CDR2 SYGVQD (reference sequence). The V gene end was trimmed by 4 bases and the J gene end by 3 bases; junction bases not matched to a gene: 1. This CDR3 is 13 amino acids long. The CDR3 sequence is CASSGDRYTEAFF. CDR3 DNA: TGCGCCAGCAGTGGGGACAGGTACACTGAAGCTTTCTTT.

The rearrangement joins TRBV5-8 to TRBJ2-7; a weak D match, TRBD2 (5 bases). This CDR3 is 13 amino acids long. Germline loops: CDR1 SGHTS, CDR2 YDEGEE. Deletions cut 4 bases from V and 3 bases from J, with 11 bases between. CDR3 nucleotides: TGTGCCAGCAGCGTCGGACTTATCTACGAGCAGTACTTC. Translated: CASSVGLIYEQYF. The full variable domain, in which reference TRBV5-8 and TRBJ2-7 provide the parts outside the CDR3, is EAGVTQSPTHLIKTRGQQATLRCSPISGHTSVYWYQQALGLGLQFLLWYDEGEERNRGNFPPRFSGRQFPNYSSELNVNALELEDSALYLCASSVGLIYEQYFGPGTRLTVT.

The rearrangement links TRBV7-9 to TRBJ2-1, with 8 nucleotides matching TRBD2. Trimming cost V 6 bases and J 2 bases; bases outside gene matches: 6. Germline lookup yields CDR1 SEHNR and CDR2 FQNEAQ (reference sequence). This CDR3 region has 15 residues. This CDR3 reads CASRERERPYNEQFF. The CDR3 region has the DNA TGTGCCAGCAGGGAGCGGGAGAGGCCCTACAATGAGCAGTTCTTC.

The V and J genes are TRBV28 and TRBJ1-1; 9 positions match TRBD1. CDR1 is MDHEN and CDR2 is SYDVKM in the germline V gene. Trimming cost V 5 bases and J 5 bases; bases outside gene matches: 12. The CDR3 length is 16 residues. CDR3 in amino acids: CASSPPSGQGGTEAFF. In DNA, the CDR3 is TGTGCCAGCAGTCCCCCATCGGGACAGGGAGGGACTGAAGCTTTCTTT.

This chain uses TRBV29-1 with TRBJ2-3; D is possibly TRBD1 or TRBD2 (6 bases each). Per the germline V gene, CDR1 is SQVTM and CDR2 is ANQGSEA. Trimming pared 5 bases from V and 5 bases from J, leaving 17 bases between. The CDR3 loop spans 14 amino acids. CDR3 nucleotide sequence: TGCAGCGTTAGGGGGGAGAGAGGAGGAGATACGCAGTATTTT. As protein: CSVRGERGGDTQYF.

This clone has only one observation. The chain has TRBV29-1 and TRBJ2-2, with no clear D. V was pared by 0 bases and J by 1 base, with 6 bases between. This CDR3 is 14 amino acids long. From germline, CDR1 is SQVTM and CDR2 ANQGSEA. CDR3 sequence reads: CSVEDPRNTGELFF. In DNA form, the CDR3 reads TGCAGCGTTGAAGATCCCCGGAACACCGGGGAGCTGTTTTTT.

The rearrangement uses TRBV11-3 and TRBJ2-1; 8 positions match TRBD1. The V segment lost 4 bases and the J segment 8 bases; nucleotides outside the gene matches: 4. This CDR3 has 13 residues. CDR1 and CDR2 from the germline V gene are SGHNT and YENEEA. The CDR3: CASSSQGAHEQFF. As DNA, the CDR3 is TGTGCCAGCAGCTCCCAGGGGGCGCATGAGCAGTTCTTC. The full variable domain, in which reference TRBV11-3 and TRBJ2-1 provide the parts outside the CDR3, is EAGVVQSPRYKIIEKKQPVAFWCNPISGHNTLYWYLQNLGQGPELLIRYENEEAVDDSQLPKDRFSAERLKGVDSTLKIQPAELGDSAVYLCASSSQGAHEQFFGPGTRLTVL.

The V and J genes are TRBV6-6 and TRBJ1-1; 7 positions match TRBD1. V lost 4 bases to trimming and J lost 4 bases; unmatched junction nucleotides: 3. Germline V gene sequence: CDR1 MNHNY, CDR2 SVGAGI (reference sequence). The CDR3 extends over 13 amino acids. The CDR3 DNA is TGTGCCAGCAGTTTCGGGACAGCCACTGAAGCTTTCTTT. This gives the protein CASSFGTATEAFF.

For the CDR3, the DNA is TGTGCCAGCAGGTATCCAGGGGGAGGCAATCAGCCCCAGCATTTT. Its translation is CASRYPGGGNQPQHF. The chain couples TRBV28 to TRBJ1-5; 7 nucleotides match TRBD1. J gave up 2 bases and V 6 bases, and 7 bases lay outside the gene matches. The CDR3 sequence is 15 residues long. Germline assignment: CDR1 MDHEN and CDR2 SYDVKM.

The V gene is TRBV30, the J gene TRBJ2-2; 8 bases are shared with TRBD2. Germline trimming cut 7 bases from V and 7 bases from J; bases unmatched to any gene: 11. The CDR3 loop spans 14 amino acids. The germline CDR1 and CDR2 sequences are GTSNPN and SVGIG (reference sequence). CDR3 residues: CASNRGGRGGELFF. The CDR3 region has the DNA TGTGCCTCGAATCGGGGGGGCCGGGGCGGGGAGCTGTTTTTT. The full variable domain, with the rest looked up from reference TRBV30 and TRBJ2-2, is SQTIHQWPATLVQPVGSPLSLECTVEGTSNPNLYWYRQAAGRGLQLLFYSVGIGQISSEVPQNLSASRPQDRQFILSSKKLLLSDSGFYLCASNRGGRGGELFFGEGSRLTVL.

About this clone itself: No conserved phenylalanine or tryptophan ends this CDR3, so it is likely a read error. The gene calls are TRBV5-6 and TRBJ1-2; D might be TRBD1 (6 bases). The CDR3 covers 12 residues. Germline CDR1 is SGHDT and CDR2 is YYEEEE. V lost 4 bases to trimming and J lost 8 bases, with 12 bases between them. CDR3 in DNA: TGTGCCAGCAGCGAGAACAGGGTCGGCTACACCCTC. This translates into CASSENRVGYTL.

The chain couples TRBV4-1 to TRBJ1-3, with D hard to call. The CDR3 contains 15 residues. V lost 4 bases to trimming and J lost 0 bases, with 10 bases between them. The germline CDR1 and CDR2 sequences are MGHRA and YSYEKL. The CDR3, as DNA: TGCGCCAGCAGCCTCGTCGTCACCTCTGGAAACACCATATATTTT. Translating gives CASSLVVTSGNTIYF.

This clone was picked up one time. The chain links TRBV28 to TRBJ2-1, with 10 bases matching TRBD2. The CDR3 runs to 17 residues. J was trimmed by 8 bases and V by 5 bases; bases with no gene match: 15. Germline lookup yields CDR1 MDHEN and CDR2 SYDVKM. The CDR3 loop is CASSAPAGGGGAYEQFF. In nucleotides, the CDR3 is TGTGCCAGCAGTGCCCCAGCGGGGGGGGGCGGGGCCTATGAGCAGTTCTTC. The variable domain in full, completed from reference TRBV28 and TRBJ2-1, reads DVKVTQSSRYLVKRTGEKVFLECVQDMDHENMFWYRQDPGLGLRLIYFSYDVKMKEKGDIPEGYSVSREKKERFSLILESASTNQTSMYLCASSAPAGGGGAYEQFFGPGTRLTVL.

The chain joins TRBV27 to TRBJ2-1; 12 bases line up with TRBD2. The CDR3 is 14 amino acids. V lost 7 bases, J lost 8 bases, and 6 bases stayed unmatched. Germline V CDR1 and CDR2: MNHEY, SMNVEV (reference sequence). The CDR3 region has the DNA TGTGCCAGCACCCTAGCGGGAGGGGGGGATGAGCAGTTCTTC. Translated: CASTLAGGGDEQFF.

The V call is TRBV4-1, the J call TRBJ2-1; 7 positions match TRBD2. The CDR3 totals 18 residues. The V gene's germline CDR1 is MGHRA and CDR2 YSYEKL. J was trimmed by 0 bases and V by 2 bases; bases with no gene match: 10. The CDR3 DNA reads TGCGCCAGCAGCCAAAGTGACCTAGCGGAAAGCTCCTACAATGAGCAGTTCTTC. It encodes CASSQSDLAESSYNEQFF.

The rearrangement joins TRBV2 to TRBJ1-1, with 7 positions matching TRBD1. This CDR3 is built from 16 residues. V was clipped by 5 bases and J by 0 bases; unmatched bases: 9. The germline V gene encodes CDR1 SNHLY and CDR2 FYNNEI. The CDR3, as DNA: TGTGCCAGCAGTCGACAGGGAGGCCCAGTGAACACTGAAGCTTTCTTT. Its translation is CASSRQGGPVNTEAFF.